Following are 5 T cell receptor beta chains from one sample sequenced in a study of blood T cell repertoires in COVID-19. Generated by immunoSEQ multiplex PCR, the TCRdb table keeps only in-frame clones and is missing some. Of around 200,000 clones listed, approximately 87% are singletons. Material for sequencing was peripheral blood. The source is a woman aged 45-65 years with acute or convalescent COVID-19.

The V gene is TRBV19, the J gene TRBJ1-6, with D unclear. With 9 bases removed from V and 0 bases from J, the gap between germline ends came to 15 bases. This CDR3 has 16 residues. Germline-derived CDR1 and CDR2 are LNHDA and SQIVND (reference sequence). CDR3 region: CASSPGEGSYNSPLHF. In nucleotides, the CDR3 is TGTGCCAGCTCCCCCGGTGAGGGCTCCTATAATTCACCCCTCCACTTT.

This chain connects TRBV7-9 to TRBJ1-2; TRBD1 aligns across 8 bases. J gave up 2 bases and V 5 bases, and 1 base lay outside the gene matches. From germline, CDR1 is SEHNR and CDR2 FQNEAQ (reference sequence). The CDR3 spans 13 residues. The CDR3 DNA reads as TGTGCCAGCAGCCGACAGGGGAACTATGGCTACACCTTC. Translated, it gives CASSRQGNYGYTF. Looking up the rest from reference TRBV7-9 and TRBJ1-2 gives the full variable domain: DTGVSQNPRHKITKRGQNVTFRCDPISEHNRLYWYRQTLGQGPEFLTYFQNEAQLEKSRLLSDRFSAERPKGSFSTLEIQRTEQGDSAMYLCASSRQGNYGYTFGSGTRLTVV.

The genes are TRBV27 and TRBJ2-1; 9 nucleotides align to TRBD2. CDR3 length: 13 residues. Losses at the gene ends were 6 bases for V and 5 bases for J; bases not matched to a gene: 2. Looked up from germline, CDR1 is MNHEY and CDR2 is SMNVEV (reference sequence). CDR3 protein: CASRLAGHNEQFF. CDR3 bases: TGTGCCAGCAGACTAGCGGGTCACAATGAGCAGTTCTTC.

The V call is TRBV7-9, the J call TRBJ1-2, with 7 bases matching TRBD1. V shed 10 bases, J shed 3 bases, and the junction held 8 bases outside the gene matches. The CDR3 length is 13 residues. CDR1 and CDR2 from the germline V gene are SEHNR and FQNEAQ (reference sequence). The CDR3 reads CATDHRGDYGYTF. The CDR3 DNA reads TGTGCCACTGACCACAGGGGAGACTATGGCTACACCTTC.

This clone was seen a few times. J is TRBJ2-7 and V is TRBV5-1; possible D gene TRBD2, 6 bases. The CDR3 has 14 amino acids. Germline-derived CDR1 and CDR2 are SGHRS and YFSETQ. With 2 bases removed from V and 0 bases from J, the gap between germline ends came to 9 bases. CDR3 amino acids: CASSFSGSSYEQYF. Written as DNA, the CDR3 is TGCGCCAGCAGCTTTAGCGGAAGCTCCTACGAGCAGTACTTC.